These 14 T cell receptor beta chains were sequenced from one sample in a study of neurological immune-mediated disorders. TCRdb reanalysed the 5' RACE reads using MiXCR and keeps one entry per CDR3 protein. The repertoire includes tens of thousands of distinct CDR3 sequences, more than 4% of them detected once, and 2.5% to 3.5% sits in the top ten. Sample: PBMCs. The source is a man between 50 and 59 years old with multiple sclerosis.

This clonotype was seen many times. The chain has TRBV12-3 or TRBV12-4 and TRBJ1-1; 9 nucleotides match TRBD1. There are 18 residues in the CDR3. V lost 6 bases to trimming and J lost 4 bases; unmatched junction nucleotides: 18. CDR3 amino acids: CASREQGARYWVGTEAFF. The CDR3 DNA reads TGTGCCAGCAGGGAACAGGGGGCGCGTTATTGGGTGGGCACTGAAGCTTTCTTT.

There are a few counts of this clonotype. The J gene is TRBJ2-1, the V gene TRBV7-8; tentatively, D is TRBD2 (6 bases). This CDR3 is built from 14 residues. The V end was cut by 5 bases, the J end by 7 bases, with 15 bases between. Germline CDR1 is SGHVS and CDR2 is FQNEAQ. The CDR3 DNA follows: TGTGCCAGCAGCCTATTTGGGGGGATTAATGAGCAGTTCTTC. Amino acid sequence: CASSLFGGINEQFF.

The sample holds many counts of this clonotype. The J gene is TRBJ2-7, the V gene TRBV28; no reliable D call. Germline V gene sequence: CDR1 MDHEN, CDR2 SYDVKM. This CDR3 region has 13 residues. Trimming took off 2 bases at V and 6 bases at J, with 11 bases between the two ends. CDR3 sequence reads: CASSLVSRGEQYF. The CDR3 region has the DNA TGTGCCAGCAGTTTAGTTTCACGAGGCGAGCAGTACTTC.

This clonotype is categorized as medium-sized. The rearrangement links TRBV4-2 to TRBJ2-1; tentatively, D is TRBD1 or TRBD2 (5 bases each). The CDR3 consists of 16 residues. CDR1 is LGHNA and CDR2 is YNFKEQ in the germline V gene. V was clipped by 0 bases and J by 1 base, with 10 bases between them. In nucleotides, the CDR3 is TGTGCCAGCAGCCAAGACCCTGAGGGGTCCTACAATGAGCAGTTCTTC. It yields the protein CASSQDPEGSYNEQFF.

This clonotype was counted many times. J is TRBJ1-2 and V is TRBV6-6, with no clear D. The V and J ends lost 2 bases and 4 bases respectively, with 5 bases between them. The length of the CDR3 is 12 residues. Germline V lookup: CDR1 MNHNY, CDR2 SVGAGI (reference sequence). The CDR3 DNA sequence: TGTGCCAGCAGTTACGAGGCCTATGGCTACACCTTC. Its protein product is CASSYEAYGYTF.

This clonotype occurred many times. Mismatch with germline at one junction end may stem from a read error. The J gene is TRBJ1-5, the V gene TRBV2; D remains unclear. The CDR3 has 13 residues. Germline V gene lookup returns CDR1 SNHLY and CDR2 FYNNEI. In DNA, the CDR3 is TGTGCCAGCAAAAGGGATAGCAATCAGCCCCAGAATTTT. Amino acids: CASKRDSNQPQNF.

Many counts were recorded for this clonotype. The V and J genes are TRBV6-1 and TRBJ1-1; D not resolved. Germline V gene data show CDR1 as MNHNS and CDR2 as SASEGT. The CDR3 is made up of 14 amino acids. Trimming removed 4 bases from V and 6 bases from J, with 15 bases in between. CDR3 DNA: TGTGCCAGCAGTGGACGCCGGGATCGGGCTGAAGCTTTCTTT. Translation gives CASSGRRDRAEAFF.

The sample holds many counts of this clonotype. CDR3 DNA: TGTGCCAGCAGGGACAGGGTAGGGTCGAACACTGAAGCTTTCTTT. Protein sequence: CASRDRVGSNTEAFF. The V gene is TRBV12-3 or TRBV12-4, the J gene TRBJ1-1, with 8 bases identical to TRBD1. Trimming took 6 bases from V and 1 from J; bases not matched to a gene: 7. The CDR3 spans 15 residues.

This clonotype was counted at least ten times. The rearrangement joins TRBV7-6 to TRBJ1-5; D is uncertain. This CDR3 spans 14 amino acids. Germline V gives CDR1 SGHVS, CDR2 FNYEAQ. Between the trimmed V and J ends, which lost 1 base and 0 bases, there was a span of 4 bases. CDR3 sequence reads: CASSLESSNQPQHF. DNA of the CDR3: TGTGCCAGCAGCTTAGAGTCTAGCAATCAGCCCCAGCATTTT.

At least ten counts were recorded for this clonotype. The CDR3 spells CSARDRGTFGYTF. For the CDR3, the DNA is TGCAGTGCTAGGGACAGGGGTACGTTTGGCTACACCTTC. The chain combines TRBV20-1 with TRBJ1-2, with 9 positions matching TRBD1. The CDR3 is made up of 13 amino acids. The ends lost 3 bases at V and 7 bases at J; junction bases unmatched: 6. Germline V gene data show CDR1 as DFQATT and CDR2 as SNEGSKA (reference sequence).

The sample holds many counts of this clonotype. The J gene is TRBJ2-7, the V gene TRBV28; no definite D call. CDR1 is MDHEN and CDR2 is SYDVKM in the germline V gene. CDR3 length: 13 residues. The ends were cut back, 5 bases at V and 0 bases at J, with 8 bases in the middle. The CDR3 reads CASSKPSSYEQYF. In DNA form, the CDR3 reads TGTGCCAGCAGTAAACCGAGCTCCTACGAGCAGTACTTC.

This clonotype was detected a few times. The rearrangement joins TRBV28 to TRBJ2-7; 7 bases map to TRBD1. Trimming removed 7 bases from V and 4 bases from J; junction bases left unmatched: 4. Per the germline V gene, CDR1 is MDHEN and CDR2 is SYDVKM. There are 12 residues in the CDR3. CDR3 in amino acids: CASKGAFYEQYF. In nucleotides, the CDR3 is TGTGCCAGCAAGGGGGCGTTTTACGAGCAGTACTTC.

Many counts were recorded for this clonotype. The CDR3 sequence is CSANPSGRDTGELFF. The CDR3 DNA follows: TGCAGTGCTAACCCTAGCGGGAGGGACACCGGGGAGCTGTTTTTT. The chain couples TRBV20-1 to TRBJ2-2; TRBD2 matches at 12 bases. The CDR3 covers 15 residues. The trim removed 4 bases at V and 3 bases at J, leaving 3 bases unmatched. Germline V gene sequence: CDR1 DFQATT, CDR2 SNEGSKA (reference sequence).

This clonotype was seen ten or more times. The CDR3 DNA reads as TGCAGTGCTAGCGGCAGCACAGGGGACGGCTACACCTTC. It specifies CSASGSTGDGYTF. This chain connects TRBV20-1 to TRBJ1-2, with 7 positions matching TRBD1. The junction had 9 bases not matched to a gene; V was cut back by 3 bases and J by 8 bases. CDR1 and CDR2 from the germline V gene are DFQATT and SNEGSKA (reference sequence). The CDR3 is 13 amino acids.